This entry concerns a single TCR beta chain. This clonotype was counted ten times or more. No cognate antigen has been identified for it. No much larger clone is present one base from it, and per-base qualities are unavailable. For repertoire sequencing, TCR beta CDR3 regions were amplified from RNA transcripts. HTBI primers and the Qiagen OneStep RT-PCR kit were used in a first-round RT-PCR, which was followed by a second-round multiplex PCR, size selection and purification. Sequencing of the libraries was carried out on an Illumina HiSeq2000 in paired-end mode with 100 bp reads. In the authors' own workflow: SOAPnuke was used to process the reads, throwing out any read that had adapters, had uncalled bases, had a mean Phred below 15, or lacked an exact constant-primer or identifier match. COPE v1.2.5 was used to merge high-quality paired reads. Each unique nucleotide sequence was defined as a clonotype, and clonotypes were aligned to IMGT TRB V, D and J references with MiTCR v1.1. The analysis was limited to V-J combinations with a frequency above 0.0001, which together covered around 99% of the repertoires. A TCR clonal expansion and chaos score per V-J combination was defined as the ratio of F50 clonal expansion to chaos observed in the TCRdist matrix. Features were reduced by Welch's t-statistics and random forest to around 14 V-J combinations, which fed a naive Bayes classifier. Thyroid-blood repertoire similarity was quantified with the Morisita-Horn index. TCRdb's own reprocessing of the public reads used fastp at Q25 and MiXCR and kept productive beta chains. CDR3 protein duplicates are merged, each entry listing the most common genes and DNA. The V and J calls here are based on TCRdb, not the publication. The sample includes some 350,000 distinct CDR3 sequences, with about a sixth observed a single time. Of the sample, roughly 2.3% is held by the ten largest clones.

This sample stems from a study of Graves' ophthalmopathy and Graves' hyperthyroidism (dated 2018 in TCRdb). Broadly, across the study: Peripheral blood was collected at initial diagnosis, before any treatment. To explore V-J signatures that distinguish ophthalmopathy from hyperthyroidism, a discovery set of 100 patients was enrolled, made up of 40 to 45 with ophthalmopathy and around 57 with stable hyperthyroidism. The independent validation cohort included around 19 hyperthyroidism patients plus 17 patients who later progressed from hyperthyroidism to ophthalmopathy. The study used TCR beta repertoire signatures to distinguish Graves' ophthalmopathy from Graves' hyperthyroidism and to predict progression to ophthalmopathy. In roughly 6 hyperthyroidism patients, T-cell repertoires of thyroid tissue and blood were compared. In total, approximately 140 blood samples were TCR-sequenced: 43 ophthalmopathy, roughly 80 hyperthyroidism and around 17 hyperthyroidism-to-ophthalmopathy patients. Once sampling was done, hyperthyroidism patients were given methimazole at a starting dose of 30 mg daily, while ophthalmopathy patients were given high-dose intravenous methylprednisolone.

The investigation overall reported the following: In cross-validation, the 13-signature model distinguished ophthalmopathy from stable hyperthyroidism with around 90% sensitivity and about 81% specificity, while in the test set the corresponding values were about 80% and 75%. Among expanded thyroid clonotypes with frequency above 0.001, most also showed up in blood, which suggests that blood repertoires may reflect the thyroid immune response. In validation, the model predicted ophthalmopathy progression with 70.59% sensitivity and around 72% specificity; 12 predicted patients were CT-confirmed with GO in a median of about 6.2 months. No statistical method was used to set the sample size in advance, and the investigators knew which group each participant was assigned to.

Hyperthyroidism was defined as stable when no progression to ophthalmopathy occurred within 18 months of follow-up. Hyperthyroidism patients were newly diagnosed, were aged 18 to 65 years, and had a disease duration under 2 months. Anyone with other autoimmune diseases, uncontrolled infections, pregnancy or lactation was excluded from the study. Diagnosis relied on clinical symptoms, serum thyroxine, TRAb, thyroid ultrasound and orbital computed tomography. Ficoll-Paque density gradient centrifugation was used to isolate PBMCs from around 10 ml of fresh peripheral blood. Total RNA was extracted with Trizol reagent and quality-checked on an Agilent 2100 Bioanalyzer. CDR1 MNHNS and CDR2 SASEGT were looked up in the germline V gene. The CDR3 contains 14 residues, cysteine and phenylalanine counted. Of the read, only the CDR3 DNA is kept; its 42 bases are in frame from base 1. V lost 3 bases and J lost 5 bases, and the count of bases not matched to a germline gene is 3.

Recombination joined TRBV6-1 with TRBJ2-5, and 10 junctional nucleotides match TRBD1. The material sequenced was peripheral blood. The receptor comes from an adult woman with stable Graves' hyperthyroidism. The DNA is TGTGCCAGCAGTGAGGGACAGGGGTGGGAGACCCAGTACTTC. It codes for CASSEGQGWETQYF.